The 21 T cell receptor beta chains presented below share a single source sample, sequenced in a study of shared clonotypes between healthy human individuals. Clones were read by immunoSEQ multiplex PCR, and TCRdb kept only the in-frame ones, dropping some. The table records fewer than 2.5 million clones, over 85% of them present only once. Sequencing was performed on naive CD4+ T cells from PBMCs. Subset: CD45RA+ positively selected. Receptor source: a man aged 18 to 29 in good health. Some clones in this sample may be carry-over from other donors' samples.

This clone appeared once. The chain's CDR3 is CASSERLQGRLMNTEAFF. As DNA, the CDR3 is TGTGCCAGCAGTGAAAGGCTTCAGGGGCGCCTCATGAACACTGAAGCTTTCTTT. This chain uses TRBV6-1 with TRBJ1-1, with D perhaps matching TRBD1 (6 bases). The germline CDR1 and CDR2 sequences are MNHNS and SASEGT. This CDR3 contains 18 residues. V lost 2 bases to trimming and J lost 0 bases, with 19 bases between them.

This chain links TRBV9 with TRBJ2-5; a possible D gene is TRBD1 (6 bases). Per germline, CDR1 SGDLS and CDR2 YYNGEE. The germline V and J ends were trimmed by 1 base and 1 base, with 11 bases remaining between them. This CDR3 region has 15 residues. The CDR3 spells CASSVYGTRQETQYF. The CDR3, as DNA: TGTGCCAGCAGCGTATACGGGACACGCCAAGAGACCCAGTACTTC. Looking up the rest from reference TRBV9 and TRBJ2-5 gives the full variable domain: DSGVTQTPKHLITATGQRVTLRCSPRSGDLSVYWYQQSLDQGLQFLIQYYNGEERAKGNILERFSAQQFPDLHSELNLSSLELGDSALYFCASSVYGTRQETQYFGPGTRLLVL.

The V gene is TRBV2, the J gene TRBJ1-3; D not certain. The germline V gene has CDR1 SNHLY and CDR2 FYNNEI. This CDR3 has 14 residues. V lost 2 bases to trimming and J lost 4 bases, with 9 bases between them. CDR3 in amino acids: CASSELLHGNTIYF. The CDR3 DNA sequence: TGTGCCAGCAGTGAATTGCTTCACGGAAACACCATATATTTT.

The chain has TRBV18 and TRBJ1-4, with D possibly matching TRBD1 (6 bases). CDR1 is KGHSH, CDR2 LQKENI, per germline. CDR3 length: 14 residues. Trimming removed 3 bases from V and 7 bases from J, with 12 bases in between. Here the CDR3 DNA reads TGTGCCAGCTCACCTCTCGGGGGCTTTGAAAAACTGTTTTTT. As protein: CASSPLGGFEKLFF.

The J gene is TRBJ2-7, the V gene TRBV4-2, with D tentatively TRBD1 (5 bases). The CDR3 totals 14 residues. Germline V lookup: CDR1 LGHNA, CDR2 YNFKEQ. Trimming shortened V by 8 bases and J by 5 bases, and 19 bases separated the two germline ends. CDR3 sequence reads: CASGRGTVKDEQYF. The CDR3 DNA is TGTGCCAGCGGTAGGGGAACGGTCAAGGACGAGCAGTACTTC.

The rearrangement uses TRBV19 and TRBJ1-1; D call uncertain. Germline V CDR1 and CDR2: LNHDA, SQIVND (reference sequence). The V end was cut by 7 bases, the J end by 1 base, with 16 bases between. This CDR3 has 15 amino acids. This CDR3 reads CASTPQAAPNTEAFF. CDR3 nucleotide sequence: TGTGCCAGTACCCCCCAGGCCGCCCCGAACACTGAAGCTTTCTTT.

The chain couples TRBV7-3 to TRBJ2-3; 7 positions match TRBD2. Germline V gives CDR1 SGHTA, CDR2 FQGTGA. The CDR3 has 16 residues. V was pared by 5 bases and J by 4 bases, with 12 bases of the junction left unmatched. CDR3 DNA: TGTGCCAGCAGCGCCGGGTCTGGGAGGGGAGCAGATACGCAGTATTTT. This translates into CASSAGSGRGADTQYF. The full variable domain, with the rest looked up from reference TRBV7-3 and TRBJ2-3, is GAGVSQTPSNKVTEKGKYVELRCDPISGHTALYWYRQSLGQGPEFLIYFQGTGAADDSGLPNDRFFAVRPEGSVSTLKIQRTERGDSAVYLCASSAGSGRGADTQYFGPGTRLTVL.

This clone came up once. CDR3 nucleotides: TGTGCCAGCAGTGGACTAGCGGGAGGAGGTCGAGATACGCAGTATTTT. Protein sequence: CASSGLAGGGRDTQYF. The rearrangement uses TRBV2 and TRBJ2-3; TRBD2 aligns across 13 bases. The CDR3 extends over 16 amino acids. V lost 4 bases to trimming and J lost 5 bases; unmatched junction nucleotides: 6. The germline CDR1 and CDR2 sequences are SNHLY and FYNNEI. Supplemented by reference TRBV2 and TRBJ2-3, the full variable domain reads EPEVTQTPSHQVTQMGQEVILRCVPISNHLYFYWYRQILGQKVEFLVSFYNNEISEKSEIFDDQFSVERPDGSNFTLKIRSTKLEDSAMYFCASSGLAGGGRDTQYFGPGTRLTVL.

The rearrangement uses TRBV28 and TRBJ1-3; D is unresolved. The V gene's germline CDR1 is MDHEN and CDR2 SYDVKM. CDR3 size: 15 residues. V lost 6 bases and J 3 bases, leaving 15 bases between the germline ends. CDR3 DNA: TGTGCCAGCAGCTTGGCCCCCCCGGTTGGAAACACCATATATTTT. Protein sequence: CASSLAPPVGNTIYF. Full variable domain (outside the CDR3, taken from reference TRBV28 and TRBJ1-3): DVKVTQSSRYLVKRTGEKVFLECVQDMDHENMFWYRQDPGLGLRLIYFSYDVKMKEKGDIPEGYSVSREKKERFSLILESASTNQTSMYLCASSLAPPVGNTIYFGEGSWLTVV.

The J gene is TRBJ2-1, the V gene TRBV13; tentatively, D is TRBD1 (6 bases). The CDR3 runs 12 residues. CDR1 and CDR2 from the germline V gene are PRHDT and FYEKMQ (reference sequence). V dropped 3 bases and J dropped 8 bases, with 8 bases sitting between them. The CDR3 nucleotides are TGTGCCAGCAGCTTCCAGGGGCATGAGCAGTTCTTC. It translates to CASSFQGHEQFF.

The table lists this clone with a few counts. The CDR3 is CATRIGNQPQHF. The DNA for the CDR3 is TGTGCCACCCGTATCGGCAATCAGCCCCAGCATTTT. The chain is built from TRBV2 and TRBJ1-5; D call uncertain. V was clipped by 10 bases and J by 2 bases, with 9 bases between them. The germline V gene encodes CDR1 SNHLY and CDR2 FYNNEI. The CDR3 sequence is 12 residues long. Full variable domain (outside the CDR3, taken from reference TRBV2 and TRBJ1-5): EPEVTQTPSHQVTQMGQEVILRCVPISNHLYFYWYRQILGQKVEFLVSFYNNEISEKSEIFDDQFSVERPDGSNFTLKIRSTKLEDSAMYFCATRIGNQPQHFGDGTRLSIL.

This chain joins TRBV5-1 and TRBJ1-5; TRBD1 is a possible D gene (6 bases). CDR3 length: 17 amino acids. V was shortened by 0 bases and J by 3 bases, with 16 bases between the two germline ends. CDR1 and CDR2 from the germline V gene are SGHRS and YFSETQ. The CDR3 loop reads CASSLDPQGTLNQPQHF. CDR3 in DNA: TGCGCCAGCAGCTTGGATCCTCAGGGGACCCTCAATCAGCCCCAGCATTTT.

In this sample, this clone turned up once. V and J are TRBV7-2 and TRBJ2-1; no clear D. Germline V lookup: CDR1 SGHTA, CDR2 FQGNSA. CDR3 length: 14 residues. The V and J ends lost 2 bases and 4 bases respectively, with 9 bases between them. Here the CDR3 DNA reads TGTGCCAGCAGCTTAAGGGTTGATTACAATGAGCAGTTCTTC. It is translated as CASSLRVDYNEQFF. Looking up the rest from reference TRBV7-2 and TRBJ2-1 gives the full variable domain: GAGVSQSPSNKVTEKGKDVELRCDPISGHTALYWYRQSLGQGLEFLIYFQGNSAPDKSGLPSDRFSAERTGGSVSTLTIQRTQQEDSAVYLCASSLRVDYNEQFFGPGTRLTVL.

The chain joins TRBV6-5 to TRBJ1-3, with unresolved D. Trimming left V 0 bases short and J 2 bases short, with 8 bases between. Germline-derived CDR1 and CDR2 are MNHEY and SVGAGI. The CDR3 spans 15 residues. The CDR3 protein is CASSYSTKPGNTIYF. The CDR3 DNA reads as TGTGCCAGCAGTTACTCCACCAAACCTGGAAACACCATATATTTT.

V and J are TRBV6-1 and TRBJ2-1; D tentatively reads TRBD1 or TRBD2 (6 bases each). The CDR3 has 14 residues. Per the germline V gene, CDR1 is MNHNS and CDR2 is SASEGT. Trimming removed 5 bases from V and 3 bases from J, with 11 bases in between. CDR3 in DNA: TGTGCCAGCAGTAGGGGGGACTTCTACAATGAGCAGTTCTTC. Translation gives CASSRGDFYNEQFF.

CDR3 in DNA: TGTGCCAGCAGTTCTGGCCCGAGAGGTGAGCAGTTCTTC. Its protein product is CASSSGPRGEQFF. The chain couples TRBV28 to TRBJ2-1; D gene uncertain. Looked up from germline, CDR1 is MDHEN and CDR2 is SYDVKM. With 4 bases removed from V and 9 bases from J, the gap between germline ends came to 13 bases. The CDR3 covers 13 residues.

The chain is built from TRBV9 and TRBJ1-6, with unresolved D. Trimming took 4 bases from V and 4 from J, leaving 12 bases between them. The CDR3 runs 15 residues. Germline V lookup: CDR1 SGDLS, CDR2 YYNGEE. CDR3 region: CASSPSPGYNSPLHF. The CDR3 DNA reads as TGTGCCAGCAGCCCCTCACCGGGATATAATTCACCCCTCCACTTT.

The chain joins TRBV2 to TRBJ2-5; 8 nucleotides agree with TRBD2. Germline CDR1 SNHLY, CDR2 FYNNEI. The CDR3 runs to 15 residues. The J segment lost 2 bases and the V segment lost 7 bases, leaving 9 bases of the junction unmatched. The CDR3: CASNRQLAGQETQYF. The CDR3 DNA reads TGTGCCAGCAATCGCCAGCTAGCGGGTCAAGAGACCCAGTACTTC. The variable domain in full, completed from reference TRBV2 and TRBJ2-5, reads EPEVTQTPSHQVTQMGQEVILRCVPISNHLYFYWYRQILGQKVEFLVSFYNNEISEKSEIFDDQFSVERPDGSNFTLKIRSTKLEDSAMYFCASNRQLAGQETQYFGPGTRLLVL.

The chain combines TRBV2 with TRBJ2-5; D gene ambiguous. From germline, CDR1 is SNHLY and CDR2 FYNNEI. CDR3 length equals 12 residues. Trimming cost V 3 bases and J 4 bases, with 6 bases left between them. The CDR3, as DNA: TGTGCCAGCAGTGAGCAGAGAGAGACCCAGTACTTC. This codes for CASSEQRETQYF.

The chain uses TRBV7-9 and TRBJ2-3; the D call may be TRBD1 or TRBD2 (5 bases each). The V and J ends lost 0 bases and 3 bases respectively, with 13 bases between them. Germline loops: CDR1 SEHNR, CDR2 FQNEAQ (reference sequence). The CDR3 is 16 amino acids. CDR3 amino acids: CASSLAIGTYTDTQYF. CDR3 bases: TGTGCCAGCAGCTTAGCCATCGGGACGTATACAGATACGCAGTATTTT. Supplemented by reference TRBV7-9 and TRBJ2-3, the full variable domain reads DTGVSQNPRHKITKRGQNVTFRCDPISEHNRLYWYRQTLGQGPEFLTYFQNEAQLEKSRLLSDRFSAERPKGSFSTLEIQRTEQGDSAMYLCASSLAIGTYTDTQYFGPGTRLTVL.

V is TRBV10-3 and J is TRBJ2-7; 10 bases line up with TRBD2. The CDR3 totals 15 residues. CDR1 and CDR2 (germline): ENHRY, SYGVKD. With V trimmed by 4 bases and J by 6 bases, 9 bases remained unmatched. The DNA of the CDR3 is TGTGCCATCAGTGGGGGGCTAGCGGGAGACGGCGAGCAGTACTTC. It is translated as CAISGGLAGDGEQYF.